These 10 T cell receptor beta chains originate from one sample sequenced in a study of identical twins. Via MiXCR, TCRdb re-called the 5' RACE reads, giving one row per CDR3 protein. The data show hundreds of thousands of distinct CDR3 sequences, with over 8.5% seen just once and more than 0.75% held by the top ten. The same sample was also studied in work on yellow fever vaccine responses in identical twins.

Specimen: PBMCs. The receptors come from a woman aged 18-35 years in good health.

J is TRBJ1-1 and V is TRBV3-1; no firm D call. CDR1 LGHDT and CDR2 YNNKEL come from the germline V gene (reference sequence). The CDR3 loop spans 11 amino acids. Between the trimmed V and J ends, which lost 4 bases and 7 bases, there was a span of 7 bases. CDR3 loop: CASSRLSEAFF. The CDR3 bases are TGTGCCAGCAGCCGGCTAAGTGAAGCTTTCTTT.

The genes are TRBV7-9 and TRBJ2-7; D is possibly TRBD1 (5 bases). The CDR3 is made up of 14 amino acids. The V end lost 2 bases, the J end lost 0 bases, and 8 bases lay between the germline ends. Germline CDR1 SEHNR, CDR2 FQNEAQ (reference sequence). DNA for the CDR3: TGTGCCAGCAGCTTATACAGGACCTCCTACGAGCAGTACTTC. Residues: CASSLYRTSYEQYF.

The sample holds a few counts of this clonotype. This chain links TRBV20-1 with TRBJ2-3, with D perhaps assigned TRBD1 or TRBD2 (5 bases each). The V end was cut by 3 bases, the J end by 3 bases, with 16 bases between. CDR3 length equals 15 residues. Germline V gene lookup returns CDR1 DFQATT and CDR2 SNEGSKA (reference sequence). CDR3 nucleotides: TGCAGTGCTAGGCGAGGGGCGGTGAGAACAGATACGCAGTATTTT. Its translation is CSARRGAVRTDTQYF.

Only a few counts were recorded for this clonotype. The gene calls are TRBV6-4 and TRBJ2-1; 7 nucleotides match TRBD2. The ends lost 0 bases at V and 5 bases at J; junction bases unmatched: 7. Germline CDR1 MRHNA, CDR2 SNTAGT. The CDR3 is made up of 16 amino acids. The CDR3 nucleotides read TGTGCCAGCAGTGACTCGGCTAGCGGAGATCACAATGAGCAGTTCTTC. Its protein product is CASSDSASGDHNEQFF.

At least ten counts were recorded for this clonotype. The chain employs TRBV12-3 or TRBV12-4 and TRBJ1-2; D might be TRBD1 (5 bases). This CDR3 spans 13 amino acids. Trimming took 1 base from V and 7 from J, leaving 10 bases between them. CDR3 protein: CASSLDPGSGYTF. In DNA, the CDR3 is TGTGCCAGCAGTTTAGACCCAGGGTCTGGCTACACCTTC.

This clonotype was seen a few times. The rearrangement joins TRBV5-1 to TRBJ2-1; weak D call: TRBD1 (5 bases). The CDR3 consists of 13 residues. V lost 4 bases to trimming and J lost 4 bases, with 9 bases between them. Germline CDR1 is SGHRS and CDR2 is YFSETQ. CDR3: CASSGANYNEQFF. The CDR3 coding sequence is TGCGCCAGCAGCGGGGCTAATTACAATGAGCAGTTCTTC.

This clonotype was seen a handful of times. The chain recombines TRBV12-3 or TRBV12-4 with TRBJ2-7, with TRBD1 identical over 7 bases. The CDR3 length is 12 residues. Unmatched junction bases numbered 6, after V lost 5 bases and J lost 8 bases. CDR3 residues: CASSGKGQKQYF. The DNA for the CDR3 is TGTGCCAGCAGTGGGAAGGGACAGAAGCAGTACTTC.

This clonotype was recorded a few times. The V and J genes are TRBV20-1 and TRBJ1-5, with D maybe TRBD1 (6 bases). This CDR3 has 14 residues. Germline V gives CDR1 DFQATT, CDR2 SNEGSKA (reference sequence). Deletions cut 0 bases from V and 9 bases from J, with 15 bases between. For the CDR3, the DNA is TGCAGTGCTAGAGAGAACAGGGCATTGGGGCCCCAGCATTTT. Its protein is CSARENRALGPQHF.

V gene TRBV12-3 or TRBV12-4 combines with J gene TRBJ2-5, with 8 positions matching TRBD2. The J segment lost 5 bases and the V segment lost 3 bases, leaving 5 bases of the junction unmatched. This CDR3 is built from 14 residues. Written as DNA, the CDR3 is TGTGCCAGCAGTTTGGGACTAGTCGGCGAGACCCAGTACTTC. Its translation: CASSLGLVGETQYF.

In this sample, this clonotype turned up many times. The V call is TRBV7-9, the J call TRBJ1-2, with a tentative D call TRBD1 (5 bases). Per the germline V gene, CDR1 is SEHNR and CDR2 is FQNEAQ (reference sequence). Trimming took 11 bases from V and 2 from J, leaving 15 bases between them. This CDR3 spans 13 amino acids. CDR3 in amino acids: CASGRGGNYGYTF. The CDR3 coding sequence is TGTGCCTCCGGCCGGGGGGGGAACTATGGCTACACCTTC.